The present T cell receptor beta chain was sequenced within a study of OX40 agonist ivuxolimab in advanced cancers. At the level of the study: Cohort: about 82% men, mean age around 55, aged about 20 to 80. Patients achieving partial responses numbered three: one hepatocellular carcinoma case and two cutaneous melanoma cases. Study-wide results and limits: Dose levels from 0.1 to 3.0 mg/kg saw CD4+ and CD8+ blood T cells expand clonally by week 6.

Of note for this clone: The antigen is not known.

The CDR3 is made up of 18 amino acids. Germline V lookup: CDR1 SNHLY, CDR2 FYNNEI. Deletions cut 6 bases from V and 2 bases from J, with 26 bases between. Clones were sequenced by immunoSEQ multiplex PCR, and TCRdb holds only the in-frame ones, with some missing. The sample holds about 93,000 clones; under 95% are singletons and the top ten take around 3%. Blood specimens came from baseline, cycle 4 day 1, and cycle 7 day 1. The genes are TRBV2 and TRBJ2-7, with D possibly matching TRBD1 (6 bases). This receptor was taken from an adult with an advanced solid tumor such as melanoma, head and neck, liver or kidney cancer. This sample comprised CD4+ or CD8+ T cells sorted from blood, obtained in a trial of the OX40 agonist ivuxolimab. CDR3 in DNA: TGTGCCAGCAGGGAGAGGGTTTCTGCAGGGGATAGGACCTACGAGCAGTACTTC. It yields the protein CASRERVSAGDRTYEQYF.